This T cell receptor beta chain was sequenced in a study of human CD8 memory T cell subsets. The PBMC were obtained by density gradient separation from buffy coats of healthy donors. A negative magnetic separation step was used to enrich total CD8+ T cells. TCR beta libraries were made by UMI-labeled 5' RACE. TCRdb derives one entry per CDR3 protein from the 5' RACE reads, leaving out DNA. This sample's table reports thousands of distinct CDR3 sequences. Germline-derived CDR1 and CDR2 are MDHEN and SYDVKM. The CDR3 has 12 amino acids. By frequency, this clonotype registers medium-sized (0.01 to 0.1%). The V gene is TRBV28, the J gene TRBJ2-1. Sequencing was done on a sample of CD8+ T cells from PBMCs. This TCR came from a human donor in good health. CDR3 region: CASSFGYNEQFF.